The 2 T cell receptor beta chains reported below all come from one sample, sequenced in a study of blood T cell repertoires in COVID-19. Data came from immunoSEQ multiplex PCR; TCRdb stores just in-frame clones and leaves some out. The sample records 330,000 or so clones, 92% being singletons. Sequencing was performed on PBMCs or T cells enriched from blood (not recorded which). Source of these receptors: a woman aged 25 to 45 who had recovered from COVID-19.

This chain uses TRBV11-2 with TRBJ2-6; TRBD1 might be the D (5 bases). Germline CDR1 and CDR2: SGHAT and FQNNGV. Trimming took off 1 base at V and 0 bases at J, with 16 bases between the two ends. This CDR3 spans 19 amino acids. In DNA, the CDR3 is TGTGCCAGCAGCTTAGTGGGGCCAGGGCTAAGCTCTGGGGCCAACGTCCTGACTTTC. It translates to CASSLVGPGLSSGANVLTF. Combining the CDR3 with reference TRBV11-2 and TRBJ2-6 gives the whole variable domain EAGVAQSPRYKIIEKRQSVAFWCNPISGHATLYWYQQILGQGPKLLIQFQNNGVVDDSQLPKDRFSAERLKGVDSTLKIQPAKLEDSAVYLCASSLVGPGLSSGANVLTFGAGSRLTVL.

The J gene is TRBJ1-1, the V gene TRBV28; 7 nucleotides agree with TRBD1. Trimming took 5 bases from V and 0 from J; bases not matched to a gene: 6. The CDR3 has 15 residues. The germline V gene encodes CDR1 MDHEN and CDR2 SYDVKM. The CDR3 here is CASSQGGQMNTEAFF. For the CDR3, the DNA is TGTGCCAGCAGTCAAGGGGGACAGATGAACACTGAAGCTTTCTTT.